Following are 20 T cell receptor beta chains from one sample sequenced in a study of T cell responses to AZD1222 COVID-19 vaccine. Only in-frame clones appear in the TCRdb table, and some are missing; sequencing was by immunoSEQ multiplex PCR. Found here are about 100,000 clones, nearly 95% of them singletons; the top ten hold around 4.7%. The sample was peripheral blood, taken on day 0 of AZD1222 vaccination. Receptor source: an adult in good health.

V gene TRBV18 combines with J gene TRBJ2-7, with no clear D. The CDR3 is 14 amino acids. Germline V gives CDR1 KGHSH, CDR2 LQKENI. Deletions cut 0 bases from V and 2 bases from J, with 8 bases between. The CDR3 bases are TGTGCCAGCTCACCACCTGGTCCCCCCTACGAGCAGTACTTC. Its translation is CASSPPGPPYEQYF.

This clone has just one count. This rearrangement joins TRBV24-1 to TRBJ2-7; 7 positions match TRBD1. The CDR3 runs to 15 residues. V shed 2 bases, J shed 3 bases, and the junction held 6 bases outside the gene matches. Germline V gene data show CDR1 as KGHDR and CDR2 as SFDVKD. In nucleotides, the CDR3 is TGTGCCACCAGTGATTCACGACAGGGCGACTACGAGCAGTACTTC. It is translated as CATSDSRQGDYEQYF.

This rearrangement joins TRBV5-8 to TRBJ2-5; unclear D gene. Per the germline V gene, CDR1 is SGHTS and CDR2 is YDEGEE. The CDR3 contains 16 residues. V gave up 4 bases and J gave up 3 bases, with 19 bases separating them. In DNA form, the CDR3 reads TGTGCCAGCAGCCTCCCCTCGATCTCCGACAAAGAGACCCAGTACTTC. Encoded protein: CASSLPSISDKETQYF.

The chain has TRBV4-1 and TRBJ1-1; 7 bases line up with TRBD1. V trimming: 0 bases; J trimming: 6 bases; junction bases outside the gene matches: 4. The CDR3 runs 14 residues. Germline V lookup: CDR1 MGHRA, CDR2 YSYEKL. CDR3: CASSQEGGAAEAFF. As DNA, the CDR3 is TGCGCCAGCAGCCAAGAAGGGGGCGCGGCTGAAGCTTTCTTT.

V gene TRBV20-1 combines with J gene TRBJ1-1; D gene uncertain. There are 11 residues in the CDR3. Trimming left V 3 bases short and J 6 bases short, with 8 bases between. CDR1 DFQATT and CDR2 SNEGSKA come from the germline V gene (reference sequence). In DNA form, the CDR3 reads TGCAGTGCTAGGGTTTACGCTGAAGCTTTCTTT. It yields the protein CSARVYAEAFF.

V is TRBV5-1 and J is TRBJ1-1, with D perhaps matching TRBD1 (5 bases). CDR1 SGHRS and CDR2 YFSETQ come from the germline V gene. V dropped 3 bases and J dropped 5 bases, with 14 bases sitting between them. The CDR3 sequence is 14 residues long. In DNA form, the CDR3 reads TGCGCCAGCAGCTATAATACTCAGGGAACTGAAGCTTTCTTT. It is translated as CASSYNTQGTEAFF. Combining the CDR3 with reference TRBV5-1 and TRBJ1-1 gives the whole variable domain KAGVTQTPRYLIKTRGQQVTLSCSPISGHRSVSWYQQTPGQGLQFLFEYFSETQRNKGNFPGRFSGRQFSNSRSEMNVSTLELGDSALYLCASSYNTQGTEAFFGQGTRLTVV.

V is TRBV30 and J is TRBJ1-6; D not certain. From germline, CDR1 is GTSNPN and CDR2 SVGIG (reference sequence). V lost 1 base and J 3 bases, leaving 4 bases between the germline ends. The CDR3 consists of 13 residues. Here the CDR3 DNA reads TGTGCCTGGAGTGGAAGCTATAATTCACCCCTCCACTTT. It codes for CAWSGSYNSPLHF.

The chain is built from TRBV27 and TRBJ1-5, with unresolved D. V lost 2 bases to trimming and J lost 4 bases, with 6 bases between them. Germline CDR1 MNHEY, CDR2 SMNVEV (reference sequence). This CDR3 is 13 amino acids long. The CDR3 region has the DNA TGTGCCAGCAGTTTAGGGGAAAATCAGCCCCAGCATTTT. Translating gives CASSLGENQPQHF.

J is TRBJ1-2 and V is TRBV28, with a weak D call TRBD1 (5 bases). The V end lost 6 bases, the J end lost 4 bases, and 12 bases lay between the germline ends. The CDR3 has 13 amino acids. CDR1 MDHEN and CDR2 SYDVKM come from the germline V gene. The CDR3 reads CASSPGRRYGYTF. The CDR3 DNA follows: TGTGCCAGCAGCCCGGGACGCCGCTATGGCTACACCTTC.

This clone was found a few times. The rearrangement links TRBV7-9 to TRBJ2-3; 10 nucleotides match TRBD2. Germline values: CDR1 SEHNR, CDR2 FQNEAQ (reference sequence). The length of the CDR3 is 18 residues. The V segment lost 5 bases and the J segment 2 bases; nucleotides outside the gene matches: 13. The CDR3 coding sequence is TGTGCCAGCAGCCCAGAACCCCTACTAGCGGGGCTCACAGATACGCAGTATTTT. This sequence encodes CASSPEPLLAGLTDTQYF.

The V gene is TRBV5-4, the J gene TRBJ2-7, with TRBD1 matching 9 bases. This CDR3 has 15 residues. The germline gives CDR1 SGHNT, CDR2 YYREEE (reference sequence). The J segment lost 1 base and the V segment lost 4 bases, leaving 6 bases of the junction unmatched. This chain's CDR3 is CASSHGQGRSYEQYF. The DNA of the CDR3 is TGTGCCAGCAGCCACGGACAGGGGAGGTCCTACGAGCAGTACTTC.

The chain combines TRBV2 with TRBJ1-2; D is undetermined. V lost 2 bases and J lost 4, with 5 bases in between. This CDR3 is built from 12 residues. Germline loops: CDR1 SNHLY, CDR2 FYNNEI. The CDR3 region has the DNA TGTGCCAGCAGTGAACCGGGCTATGGCTACACCTTC. Its translation: CASSEPGYGYTF.

The chain links TRBV27 to TRBJ2-7; tentative D call: TRBD1 (6 bases). This CDR3 contains 17 residues. Germline V gene data show CDR1 as MNHEY and CDR2 as SMNVEV (reference sequence). The V end lost 2 bases, the J end lost 6 bases, and 23 bases lay between the germline ends. The CDR3 DNA follows: TGTGCCAGCAGTTTACTCCCAAATCCTGGGGGCGCTTCCGAGCAGTACTTC. Translation gives CASSLLPNPGGASEQYF.

V is TRBV6-5 and J is TRBJ2-7; 9 bases are shared with TRBD1. J lost 7 bases, V lost 6 bases, and 13 bases had no gene match. The CDR3 length is 15 residues. Germline V gene lookup returns CDR1 MNHEY and CDR2 SVGAGI. CDR3 sequence (DNA): TGTGCCAGCAGGAGGTACCGGGACAGGGTTAGAGAGCAGTACTTC. Protein sequence: CASRRYRDRVREQYF.

This clone was found once. The J gene is TRBJ2-1, the V gene TRBV13, with a tentative D call TRBD2 (5 bases). This CDR3 has 15 amino acids. Germline-derived CDR1 and CDR2 are PRHDT and FYEKMQ (reference sequence). Trimming pared 5 bases from V and 5 bases from J, leaving 16 bases between. CDR3 in DNA: TGTGCCAGCAGCCCACGACGGGGTAGGGACAATGAGCAGTTCTTC. Protein sequence: CASSPRRGRDNEQFF.

The CDR3 loop reads CASSEGQAEAFF. Here the CDR3 DNA reads TGTGCCAGCAGTGAAGGTCAGGCTGAAGCTTTCTTT. The chain is built from TRBV6-1 and TRBJ1-1; no reliable D call. Germline lookup yields CDR1 MNHNS and CDR2 SASEGT. This CDR3 has 12 amino acids. Deletions cut 1 base from V and 6 bases from J, with 6 bases between.

This clone was seen only once. The chain couples TRBV5-1 to TRBJ1-4, with a tentative D call TRBD1 (6 bases). V lost 4 bases and J 5 bases, leaving 18 bases between the germline ends. In germline, CDR1 is SGHRS, CDR2 YFSETQ. The CDR3 has 16 amino acids. The CDR3 sequence is CASSPGRGQQNEKLFF. The DNA of the CDR3 is TGCGCCAGCAGCCCGGGGCGTGGACAGCAAAATGAAAAACTGTTTTTT.

The chain uses TRBV18 and TRBJ1-5; no clear D gene. The CDR3 consists of 12 residues. Germline V CDR1 and CDR2: KGHSH, LQKENI. The ends were cut back, 2 bases at V and 8 bases at J, with 7 bases in the middle. The DNA of the CDR3 is TGTGCCAGCTCACCAACCCGGGAGCCCCAGCATTTT. The encoded protein is CASSPTREPQHF. The whole variable domain, remainder taken from reference TRBV18 and TRBJ1-5, is NAGVMQNPRHLVRRRGQEARLRCSPMKGHSHVYWYRQLPEEGLKFMVYLQKENIIDESGMPKERFSAEFPKEGPSILRIQQVVRGDSAAYFCASSPTREPQHFGDGTRLSIL.

CDR3 sequence: CASSLVQETQYF. The DNA for the CDR3 is TGTGCCAGCAGCTTAGTCCAAGAGACCCAGTACTTC. V usage is TRBV11-2 and J usage is TRBJ2-5, with D uncertain. Per the germline V gene, CDR1 is SGHAT and CDR2 is FQNNGV. V was clipped by 1 base and J by 1 base, with 1 base between them. The CDR3 consists of 12 residues.

The chain links TRBV6-2 or TRBV6-3 to TRBJ1-5; 7 positions agree with TRBD1. CDR3 length: 16 amino acids. Germline values: CDR1 MNHEY, CDR2 SVGEGT. J was trimmed by 4 bases and V by 0 bases; bases with no gene match: 6. The chain's CDR3 is CASSYSTGTANQPQHF. Here the CDR3 DNA reads TGTGCCAGCAGTTACTCCACCGGGACAGCTAATCAGCCCCAGCATTTT.